This TCR beta chain was identified during a study of blood T cell repertoires in COVID-19. The ends were cut back, 5 bases at V and 2 bases at J, with 18 bases in the middle. CDR3 length equals 16 residues. Germline-derived CDR1 and CDR2 are SGHVS and FQNEAQ. Authors' analysis steps: Reference gene primers were amplified, and this amplification served to estimate nucleated cell counts. Some clones are missing from TCRdb's copy, which holds only in-frame ones; the method was immunoSEQ multiplex PCR. V, J and clone size are those of that table, while D and trimming were read from the DNA. The sample carries some 100,000 clones, around 80% recorded once.

The sequenced sample consisted of peripheral blood. The V gene is TRBV7-8, the J gene TRBJ2-5, with D possibly TRBD2 on 6 matching bases. This receptor was identified in a human donor in a cohort sampled during active or convalescent COVID-19. CDR3 in amino acids: CASSPRRAGRQETQYF. CDR3 DNA sequence: TGTGCCAGCAGCCCGAGGAGGGCAGGGAGGCAAGAGACCCAGTACTTC.